The T cell receptor beta chain under discussion was sequenced for a study of T cell responses to AZD1222 COVID-19 vaccine (TCRdb year 2021). For the wider study: A total of around 240 trial participants underwent TCR sequencing, of whom around 200 received two doses of AZD1222 and some 25 received two doses of the MenACWY control vaccine. Trial participants were enrolled by age into 18-55, 56-69 and 70-plus year subgroups, with around 140, 26 and 57 TCR-sequenced participants respectively.

The meaning of the sample's time point label: about 28 days (+/-7) after the second vaccine dose. AZD1222 recipients given second doses at about 4 weeks or at about 12 weeks were pooled, since spike-specific TCR depth and breadth were not found to differ between the two schedules. Vaccinee samples came from UK trials COV001 and COV002, including a single-blind randomized controlled phase 2/3 trial of AZD1222 (ChAdOx1 nCoV-19) in healthy adults. For TCRbeta chain sequencing, PBMC samples were collected from trial participants at day 0 and at day 28 after the second dose. Remarks on this clone: Its recognized antigen is unknown. No per-base quality is available; no much larger clone lies one base away.

The CDR3 regions of human TCRbeta chains were subjected to immunosequencing. The study's own analysis went as follows. TCRs in the repertoires were compared against a reference library of SARS-CoV-2-specific TCRs that had been generated with the MIRA antigen-specificity platform. Breadth meant the fraction of unique TCRs that were SARS-CoV-2-associated, whereas depth meant the fraction of total T cells that were SARS-CoV-2-associated. Using the MIRA data, each spike-specific TCR was mapped to the spike region that the TCR reacts to and placed in a CD4 or CD8 class. Log10-transformed breadth and depth values were compared by one-way ANOVA with Sidak's multiple comparisons tests. TCRdb obtained this table from immuneACCESS and retained in-frame rearrangements with V and J assigned. These tables miss some clones; where compared with another copy, unresolved V genes account for less than half of the shortfall, and the remainder is unexplained. D and trimming come from the DNA, and the V and J calls and clone size come from that table. The sample has approximately 89,000 clones on record, 75% to 95% of them singletons. 11% of the sample rests with the top ten.

Here is what the overall study found, with its caveats: Conclusions about previously exposed vaccinees were limited because only a handful of AZD1222 recipients were SARS-CoV-2 seropositive at baseline. In the small 56-69-year group, the increase in depth fell short of significance, most likely because of low power. Because no day 14 peak-response samples were available, the repertoires could be characterized only after the peak T cell response. The vaccine-associated CD4 TCRs covered the entire spike protein, and the dominant responses fell in regions 160-218 and 743-854. Participants were mostly white British and included more females than males, and it was suggested by the authors that clonal diversity may have been underestimated. Reportedly, almost half of the unique spike-specific TCRs recognized epitopes lying outside the regions that are mutated in the B.1.351 and B.1.1.7 variants. A significant rise in spike-specific TCR breadth and depth was observed after two AZD1222 doses relative to day 0 and relative to MenACWY recipients.

The sequencing here drew on peripheral blood, taken 28 days after the second AZD1222 dose. The clonotype originates from an adult who received the AZD1222 COVID-19 vaccine.

The DNA reads as follows: TGTGCCAGCAGTATACCGGGACAGATATACGAGCAGTACTTC. Its translation is CASSIPGQIYEQYF. The chain was built from TRBV28 and TRBJ2-7; 7 central nucleotides agree with TRBD1. The CDR3, cysteine through phenylalanine, is 14 amino acids long. The kept DNA is CDR3 alone, 42 bases in frame from the first base. V trim: 5 bases; J trim: 4 bases; unmatched bases: 8. According to the germline V gene, CDR1 reads MDHEN and CDR2 reads SYDVKM.